This T cell receptor beta chain was observed in a study of T cell changes during pregnancy in multiple sclerosis. Sequencing used immunoSEQ multiplex PCR; TCRdb keeps in-frame clones, though not all of them. The sample lists around 42,000 clones, approximately 91% occurring once. CDR1 is MDHEN, CDR2 SYDVKM, per germline. There are 14 residues in the CDR3. With 3 bases clipped from V and 1 base from J, the junction kept 2 bases outside the gene matches. This chain links TRBV28 with TRBJ1-1, with 7 bases identical to TRBD1. The source is a female donor in good health, enrolled as a control in a pregnancy study. The sample in question was CD4+ T cells from peripheral blood mononuclear cells, obtained after pregnancy. CDR3 residues: CASSLGQRNTEAFF. Written as DNA, the CDR3 is TGTGCCAGCAGTTTGGGACAGAGGAACACTGAAGCTTTCTTT.